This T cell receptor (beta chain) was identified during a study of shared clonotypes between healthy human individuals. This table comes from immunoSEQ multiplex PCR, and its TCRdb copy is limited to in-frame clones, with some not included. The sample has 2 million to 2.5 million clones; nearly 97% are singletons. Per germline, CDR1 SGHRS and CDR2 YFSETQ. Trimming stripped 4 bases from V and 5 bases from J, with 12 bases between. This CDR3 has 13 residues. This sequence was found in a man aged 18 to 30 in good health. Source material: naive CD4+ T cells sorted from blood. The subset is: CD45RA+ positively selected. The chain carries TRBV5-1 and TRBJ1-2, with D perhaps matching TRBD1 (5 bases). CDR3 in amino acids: CASSPMTEYGYTF. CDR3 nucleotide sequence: TGCGCCAGCAGCCCGATGACAGAATATGGCTACACCTTC.